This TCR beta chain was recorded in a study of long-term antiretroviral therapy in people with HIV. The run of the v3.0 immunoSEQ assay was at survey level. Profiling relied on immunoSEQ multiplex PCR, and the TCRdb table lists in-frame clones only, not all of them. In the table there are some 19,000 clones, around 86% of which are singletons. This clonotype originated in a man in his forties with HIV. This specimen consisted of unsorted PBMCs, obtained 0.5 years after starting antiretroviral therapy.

The CDR3 DNA follows: TGCGCCACCGCGACTAGCGGGGGGTACACAGATACGCAGTATTTT. Translated, it gives CATATSGGYTDTQYF. The J gene is TRBJ2-3, the V gene TRBV5-1, with 13 bases that match TRBD2. This CDR3 spans 15 amino acids. The germline V gene has CDR1 SGHRS and CDR2 YFSETQ. Trimming at V came to 9 bases and at J to 2 bases, leaving 6 bases not matched to a gene.